These T cell receptor beta chains were read from a single sample in a study of cytomegalovirus exposure and HLA in healthy donors. Sequenced by immunoSEQ multiplex PCR; TCRdb stores in-frame clones only, minus some. Among tens of thousands of clones listed, about 53% were seen once. Sequenced input: PBMCs. These receptors originate from a middle-aged woman in good health and CMV-seropositive. Each CDR3 is given with its conserved first and last residue. The order of the fields is D gene, clone size, V gene, J gene, CDR3 protein, CDR3 DNA. D genes are given only for firm matches. Size values are once, few and many counts, or a class for expanded clones, and some rows have none.

d_call: TRBD1; clone_size: .; v_call: TRBV9; j_call: TRBJ1-1; cdr3_aa: CASSVATGGSGTEAFF; cdr3_nt: TGTGCCAGCAGCGTAGCGACAGGGGGAAGCGGCACTGAAGCTTTCTTT
d_call: TRBD1; clone_size: .; v_call: TRBV19; j_call: TRBJ1-2; cdr3_aa: CASSTGQGLSGYTF; cdr3_nt: TGTGCCAGTAGTACTGGACAGGGCTTATCCGGCTACACCTTC
d_call: TRBD2; clone_size: .; v_call: TRBV4-2; j_call: TRBJ2-1; cdr3_aa: CASSQDSGTSGGVFYNEQFF; cdr3_nt: TGTGCCAGCAGCCAAGATAGTGGGACTAGCGGGGGGGTCTTCTACAATGAGCAGTTCTTC
d_call: TRBD1; clone_size: .; v_call: TRBV28; j_call: TRBJ2-7; cdr3_aa: CASSHRDRDYEQYF; cdr3_nt: TGTGCCAGCAGCCACCGGGACAGGGATTACGAGCAGTACTTC
d_call: .; clone_size: .; v_call: TRBV28; j_call: TRBJ1-5; cdr3_aa: CASSRRTASNQPQHF; cdr3_nt: TGTGCCAGCAGTCGTCGGACAGCTAGCAATCAGCCCCAGCATTTT
d_call: .; clone_size: .; v_call: TRBV5-4; j_call: TRBJ2-6; cdr3_aa: CASSLGHQLSSGANVLTF; cdr3_nt: TGTGCCAGCAGCCTGGGACACCAGCTAAGCTCTGGGGCCAACGTCCTGACTTTC
d_call: TRBD2; clone_size: few; v_call: TRBV7-3; j_call: TRBJ2-7; cdr3_aa: CASSLMGGSSSEQYF; cdr3_nt: TGTGCCAGCAGCCTAATGGGAGGGTCCTCCTCCGAGCAGTACTTC
d_call: TRBD1; clone_size: .; v_call: TRBV2; j_call: TRBJ1-2; cdr3_aa: CASRDQSGTGVPNYGYTF; cdr3_nt: TGTGCCAGCAGGGATCAATCCGGGACAGGGGTTCCTAACTATGGCTACACCTTC
d_call: .; clone_size: .; v_call: TRBV7-7; j_call: TRBJ1-3; cdr3_aa: CASSFYGRGSGNTIYF; cdr3_nt: TGTGCCAGCAGTTTTTATGGAAGAGGCTCTGGAAACACCATATATTTT
d_call: .; clone_size: many; v_call: TRBV6-5; j_call: TRBJ1-6; cdr3_aa: CASRSEQMKNSPLHF; cdr3_nt: TGTGCCAGCAGATCCGAACAGATGAAGAATTCACCCCTCCACTTT
d_call: .; clone_size: .; v_call: TRBV5-6; j_call: TRBJ2-5; cdr3_aa: CASSSQNQETQYF; cdr3_nt: TGTGCCAGCAGCTCTCAGAACCAAGAGACCCAGTACTTC
d_call: .; clone_size: few; v_call: TRBV7-9; j_call: TRBJ1-6; cdr3_aa: CASSFSVGSESPLHF; cdr3_nt: TGTGCCAGCAGCTTTTCTGTGGGGAGCGAGTCACCCCTCCACTTT
d_call: TRBD1; clone_size: .; v_call: TRBV6-1; j_call: TRBJ1-6; cdr3_aa: CASSEAWGQGNSPLHF; cdr3_nt: TGTGCCAGCAGTGAAGCGTGGGGACAGGGGAATTCACCCCTCCACTTT
d_call: .; clone_size: once; v_call: TRBV6-5; j_call: TRBJ1-2; cdr3_aa: CASSYGMTGGGYTF; cdr3_nt: TGTGCCAGCAGCTACGGTATGACAGGCGGCGGCTACACCTTC
d_call: .; clone_size: once; v_call: TRBV5-5; j_call: TRBJ2-7; cdr3_aa: CASSFAYEQYF; cdr3_nt: TGTGCCAGCAGCTTCGCCTACGAGCAGTACTTC
d_call: TRBD2; clone_size: few; v_call: TRBV13; j_call: TRBJ2-3; cdr3_aa: CASSTRGGARDTQYF; cdr3_nt: TGTGCCAGCAGCACCCGCGGGGGGGCCAGAGATACGCAGTATTTT
d_call: TRBD2; clone_size: .; v_call: TRBV15; j_call: TRBJ2-1; cdr3_aa: CATSTAGVNEQFF; cdr3_nt: TGTGCCACCAGTACCGCGGGGGTCAATGAGCAGTTCTTC
d_call: .; clone_size: few; v_call: TRBV7-3; j_call: TRBJ2-7; cdr3_aa: CASSLRTTGPTYEQYF; cdr3_nt: TGTGCCAGCAGCTTAAGAACTACAGGGCCTACCTACGAGCAGTACTTC
d_call: TRBD1; clone_size: .; v_call: TRBV11-3; j_call: TRBJ2-3; cdr3_aa: CASSLDRVGDTQYF; cdr3_nt: TGTGCCAGCAGCTTGGACAGGGTCGGAGATACGCAGTATTTT
d_call: TRBD2; clone_size: .; v_call: TRBV7-2; j_call: TRBJ2-3; cdr3_aa: CASSSRTSGRTDTQYF; cdr3_nt: TGTGCCAGCAGCTCGAGGACTAGCGGTCGCACAGATACGCAGTATTTT
d_call: .; clone_size: once; v_call: TRBV5-1; j_call: TRBJ1-1; cdr3_aa: CASSLVQGDTEAFF; cdr3_nt: TGCGCCAGCAGCTTGGTTCAGGGTGACACTGAAGCTTTCTTT
d_call: TRBD1; clone_size: .; v_call: TRBV25-1; j_call: TRBJ2-7; cdr3_aa: CASSGSGGHSYEQYF; cdr3_nt: TGTGCCAGCAGTGGCTCAGGGGGACACTCCTACGAGCAGTACTTC
d_call: .; clone_size: .; v_call: TRBV4-1; j_call: TRBJ1-2; cdr3_aa: CASSQDETGNYGYTF; cdr3_nt: TGCGCCAGCAGCCAAGATGAAACAGGGAACTATGGCTACACCTTC
d_call: TRBD1; clone_size: few; v_call: TRBV5-5; j_call: TRBJ2-7; cdr3_aa: CASTRTGANEQYF; cdr3_nt: TGTGCCAGCACCAGGACAGGGGCCAACGAGCAGTACTTC
d_call: TRBD1; clone_size: .; v_call: TRBV18; j_call: TRBJ2-1; cdr3_aa: CASSRGQRNNEQFF; cdr3_nt: TGTGCCAGCTCACGGGGACAGCGGAACAATGAGCAGTTCTTC